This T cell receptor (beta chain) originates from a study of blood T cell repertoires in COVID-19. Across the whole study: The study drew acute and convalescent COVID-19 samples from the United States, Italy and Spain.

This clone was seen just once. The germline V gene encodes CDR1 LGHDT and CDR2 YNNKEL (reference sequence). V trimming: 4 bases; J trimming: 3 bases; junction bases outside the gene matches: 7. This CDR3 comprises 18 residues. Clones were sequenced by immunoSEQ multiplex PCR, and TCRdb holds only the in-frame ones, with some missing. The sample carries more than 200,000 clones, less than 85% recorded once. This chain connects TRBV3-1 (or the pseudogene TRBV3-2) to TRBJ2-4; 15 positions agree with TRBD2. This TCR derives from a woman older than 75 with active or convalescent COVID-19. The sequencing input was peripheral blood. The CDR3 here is CASSLGLAGGLGKNIQYF. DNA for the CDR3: TGTGCCAGCAGCCTGGGACTAGCGGGAGGCCTAGGCAAAAACATTCAGTACTTC.